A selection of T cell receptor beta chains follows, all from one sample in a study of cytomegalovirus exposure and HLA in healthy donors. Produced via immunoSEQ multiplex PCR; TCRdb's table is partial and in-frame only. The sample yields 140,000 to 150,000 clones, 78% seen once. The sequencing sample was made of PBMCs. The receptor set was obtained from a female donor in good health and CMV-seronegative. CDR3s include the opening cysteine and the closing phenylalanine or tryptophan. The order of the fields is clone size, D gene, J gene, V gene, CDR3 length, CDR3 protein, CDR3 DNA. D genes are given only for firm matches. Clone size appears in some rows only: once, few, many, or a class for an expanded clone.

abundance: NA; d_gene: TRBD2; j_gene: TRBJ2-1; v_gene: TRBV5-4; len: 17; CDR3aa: CASSLARSGGSYNEQFF; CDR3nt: TGTGCCAGCAGCTTGGCCAGAAGCGGGGGTTCCTACAATGAGCAGTTCTTC
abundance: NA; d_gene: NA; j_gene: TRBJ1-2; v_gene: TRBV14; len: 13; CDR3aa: CASSPLPGYGYTF; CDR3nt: TGTGCCAGCAGCCCACTTCCGGGCTATGGCTACACCTTC
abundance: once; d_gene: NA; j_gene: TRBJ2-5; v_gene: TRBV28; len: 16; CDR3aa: CASSLGRTGTQETQYF; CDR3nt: TGTGCCAGCAGTTTAGGGAGGACAGGAACGCAAGAGACCCAGTACTTC
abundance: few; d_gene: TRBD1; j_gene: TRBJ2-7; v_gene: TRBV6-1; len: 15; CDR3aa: CASSIGTGGGYEQYF; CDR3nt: TGTGCCAGCAGCATAGGGACAGGGGGCGGCTACGAGCAGTACTTC
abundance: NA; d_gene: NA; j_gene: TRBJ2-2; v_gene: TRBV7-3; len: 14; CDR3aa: CASSVIQGSGELFF; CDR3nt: TGTGCCAGCAGCGTTATACAGGGATCCGGGGAGCTGTTTTTT
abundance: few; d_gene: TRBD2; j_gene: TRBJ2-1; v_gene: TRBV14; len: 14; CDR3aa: CASSPGGQQGEQFF; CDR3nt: TGTGCCAGCAGCCCGGGAGGGCAACAGGGTGAGCAGTTCTTC
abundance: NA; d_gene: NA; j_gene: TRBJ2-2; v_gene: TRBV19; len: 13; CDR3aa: CASSIGGPGELFF; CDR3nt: TGTGCCAGTAGTATAGGAGGGCCCGGGGAGCTGTTTTTT
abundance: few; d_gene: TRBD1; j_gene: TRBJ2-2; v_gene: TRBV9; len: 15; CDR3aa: CASSDRDRVAGELFF; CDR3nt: TGTGCCAGCAGCGACCGGGACAGGGTAGCCGGGGAGCTGTTTTTT
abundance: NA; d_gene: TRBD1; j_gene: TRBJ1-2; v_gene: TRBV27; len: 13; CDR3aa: CASSIGTGYGYTF; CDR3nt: TGTGCCAGCAGTATTGGGACAGGGTATGGCTACACCTTC
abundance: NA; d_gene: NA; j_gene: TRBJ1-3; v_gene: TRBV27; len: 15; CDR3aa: CASAAQGSAGNTIYF; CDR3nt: TGTGCCAGCGCCGCTCAGGGCTCGGCTGGAAACACCATATATTTT
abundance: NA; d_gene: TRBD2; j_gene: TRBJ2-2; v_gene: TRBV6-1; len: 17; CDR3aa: CASSAGSGGSYTGELFF; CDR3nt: TGTGCCAGCAGTGCGGGTAGCGGGGGCTCCTACACCGGGGAGCTGTTTTTT
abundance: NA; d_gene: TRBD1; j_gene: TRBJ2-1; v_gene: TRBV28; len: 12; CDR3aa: CASEGARNEQFF; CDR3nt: TGTGCCAGCGAGGGGGCACGTAATGAGCAGTTCTTC
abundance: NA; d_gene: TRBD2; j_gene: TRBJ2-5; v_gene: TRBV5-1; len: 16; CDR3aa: CASSLVGLAVQETQYF; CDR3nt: TGCGCCAGCAGCTTGGTGGGGCTAGCGGTTCAAGAGACCCAGTACTTC
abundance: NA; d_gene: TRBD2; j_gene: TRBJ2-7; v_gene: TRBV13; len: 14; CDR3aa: CASMDGRAKSEQYF; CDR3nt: TGTGCCAGCATGGACGGGAGGGCCAAAAGCGAGCAGTACTTC
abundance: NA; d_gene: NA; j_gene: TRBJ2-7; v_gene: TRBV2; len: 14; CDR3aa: CASSPSGTHYEQYF; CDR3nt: TGTGCCAGCAGTCCCTCGGGGACACACTACGAGCAGTACTTC
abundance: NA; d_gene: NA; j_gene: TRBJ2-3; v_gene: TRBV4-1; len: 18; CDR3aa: CASSQEGLGSLNTDTQYF; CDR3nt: TGCGCCAGCAGCCAAGAGGGTCTGGGTTCACTAAACACAGATACGCAGTATTTT
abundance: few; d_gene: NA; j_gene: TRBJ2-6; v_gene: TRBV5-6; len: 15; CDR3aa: CASSPDRGGANVLTF; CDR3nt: TGTGCCAGCAGCCCCGATAGAGGTGGGGCCAACGTCCTGACTTTC
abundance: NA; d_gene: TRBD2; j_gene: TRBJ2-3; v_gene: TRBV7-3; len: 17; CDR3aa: CASSLTGLAGVTDTQYF; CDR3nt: TGTGCCAGCAGCTTAACCGGACTAGCGGGGGTCACAGATACGCAGTATTTT
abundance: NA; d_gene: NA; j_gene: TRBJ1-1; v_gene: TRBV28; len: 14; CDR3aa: CASSFGRASREAFF; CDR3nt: TGTGCCAGCAGTTTCGGCAGGGCCAGCCGTGAAGCTTTCTTT
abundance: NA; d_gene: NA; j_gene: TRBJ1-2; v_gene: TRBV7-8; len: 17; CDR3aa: CASSLPETGRSLYGYTF; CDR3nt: TGTGCCAGCAGCTTACCCGAGACAGGCCGGAGTTTATATGGCTACACCTTC
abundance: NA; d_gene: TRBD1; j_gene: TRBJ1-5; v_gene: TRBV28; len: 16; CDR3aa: CAEAPSGRGVGQPQHF; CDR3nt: TGTGCCGAGGCCCCCTCCGGCAGGGGGGTTGGGCAGCCCCAGCATTTT
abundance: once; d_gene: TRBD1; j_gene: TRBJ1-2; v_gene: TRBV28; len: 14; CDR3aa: CASRRTGGGSGYTF; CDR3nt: TGTGCCAGCCGTAGGACAGGGGGTGGGTCTGGCTACACCTTC
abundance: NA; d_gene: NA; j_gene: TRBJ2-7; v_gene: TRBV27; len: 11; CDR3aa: CASSSTYEQYF; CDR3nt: TGTGCCAGCAGTTCAACCTACGAGCAGTACTTC
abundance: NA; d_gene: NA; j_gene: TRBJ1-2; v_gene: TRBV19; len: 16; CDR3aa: CASSTGSLPIDYGYTF; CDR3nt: TGTGCCAGTAGTACAGGATCACTTCCCATCGACTATGGCTACACCTTC
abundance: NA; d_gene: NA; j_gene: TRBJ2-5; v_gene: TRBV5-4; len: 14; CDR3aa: CASSLRTAGETQYF; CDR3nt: TGTGCCAGCAGCTTGCGAACTGCCGGAGAGACCCAGTACTTC
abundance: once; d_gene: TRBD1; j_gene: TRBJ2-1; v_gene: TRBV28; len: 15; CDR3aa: CASRPGDSRRNEQFF; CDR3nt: TGTGCCAGCAGGCCCGGGGACAGCAGAAGAAATGAGCAGTTCTTC
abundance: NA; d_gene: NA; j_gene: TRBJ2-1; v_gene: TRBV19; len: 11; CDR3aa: CASSLYNEQFF; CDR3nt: TGTGCCAGTAGTCTCTACAATGAGCAGTTCTTC
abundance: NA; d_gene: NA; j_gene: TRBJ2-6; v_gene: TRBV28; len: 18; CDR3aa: CASSFYGRGISGANVLTF; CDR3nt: TGTGCCAGCAGTTTTTATGGCAGGGGAATTTCTGGGGCCAACGTCCTGACTTTC
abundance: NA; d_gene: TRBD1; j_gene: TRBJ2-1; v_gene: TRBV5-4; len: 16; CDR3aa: CASSWAGGSSYNEQFF; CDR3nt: TGTGCCAGCAGCTGGGCAGGGGGTAGCTCCTACAATGAGCAGTTCTTC
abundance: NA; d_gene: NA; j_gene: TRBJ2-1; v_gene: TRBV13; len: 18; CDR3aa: CASSLNPPQGGVHNEQFF; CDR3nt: TGTGCCAGCAGCCTAAATCCCCCACAGGGTGGGGTTCACAATGAGCAGTTCTTC
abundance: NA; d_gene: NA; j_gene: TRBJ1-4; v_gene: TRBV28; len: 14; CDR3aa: CASSLSPQNEKLFF; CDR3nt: TGTGCCAGCAGTTTAAGCCCACAGAATGAAAAACTGTTTTTT
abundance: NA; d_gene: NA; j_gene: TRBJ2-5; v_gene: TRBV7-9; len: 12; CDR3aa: CASSPELQTQYF; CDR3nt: TGTGCCAGCAGCCCCGAGTTGCAGACCCAGTACTTC
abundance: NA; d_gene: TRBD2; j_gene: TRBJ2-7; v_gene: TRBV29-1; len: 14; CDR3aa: CSVRVGLAAHEQYF; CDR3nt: TGCAGCGTCCGGGTGGGACTAGCAGCTCACGAGCAGTACTTC
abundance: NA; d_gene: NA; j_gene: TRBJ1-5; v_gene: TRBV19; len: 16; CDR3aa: CASSKGAGHSNQPQHF; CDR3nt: TGTGCCAGTAGTAAAGGGGCAGGCCATAGCAATCAGCCCCAGCATTTT
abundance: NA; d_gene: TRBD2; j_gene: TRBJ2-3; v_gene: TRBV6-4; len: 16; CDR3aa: CASSDSGGSATDTQYF; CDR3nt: TGTGCCAGCAGTGACTCTGGCGGGAGCGCTACAGATACGCAGTATTTT
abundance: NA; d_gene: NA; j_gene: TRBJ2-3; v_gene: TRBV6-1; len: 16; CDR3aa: CASSEPGKTSTDTQYF; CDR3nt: TGTGCCAGCAGTGAACCGGGAAAAACTAGCACAGATACGCAGTATTTT
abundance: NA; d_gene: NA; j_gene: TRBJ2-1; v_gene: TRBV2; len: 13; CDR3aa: CASRRLVGNEQFF; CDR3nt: TGTGCCAGCAGGAGACTAGTCGGCAATGAGCAGTTCTTC
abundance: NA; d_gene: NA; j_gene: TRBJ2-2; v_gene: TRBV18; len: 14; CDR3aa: CASSPGQFTGELFF; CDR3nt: TGTGCCAGCTCACCAGGGCAGTTCACCGGGGAGCTGTTTTTT
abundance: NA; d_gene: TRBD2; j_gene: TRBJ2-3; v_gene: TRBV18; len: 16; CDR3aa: CASSPLGRGAQDTQYF; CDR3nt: TGTGCCAGCTCCCCCTTAGGGCGGGGGGCCCAAGATACGCAGTATTTT
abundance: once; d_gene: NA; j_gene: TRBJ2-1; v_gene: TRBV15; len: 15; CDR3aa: CATSRGANSYNEQFF; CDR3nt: TGTGCCACCAGCAGAGGGGCGAATTCCTACAATGAGCAGTTCTTC
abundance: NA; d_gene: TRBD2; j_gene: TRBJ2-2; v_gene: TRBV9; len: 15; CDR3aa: CASNSGLAITGELFF; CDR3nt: TGTGCCAGCAACTCGGGACTAGCGATAACCGGGGAGCTGTTTTTT
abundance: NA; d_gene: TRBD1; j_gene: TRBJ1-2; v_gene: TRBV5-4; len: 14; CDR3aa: CASSQRTGLYGYTF; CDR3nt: TGTGCCAGCAGCCAACGGACAGGGCTTTATGGCTACACCTTC
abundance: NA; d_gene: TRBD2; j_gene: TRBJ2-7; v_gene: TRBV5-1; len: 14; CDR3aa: CASSETGGTYEQYF; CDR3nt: TGCGCCAGCAGTGAGACGGGAGGGACCTACGAGCAGTACTTC